This TCR beta chain was found in a study of control samples from healthy donors and cancer patients (dated by TCRdb to the early 2020s). From cysteine to phenylalanine, the CDR3 is 13 amino acids long. Only the CDR3 DNA is retained, 39 bases long and in frame from the first base. V is shortened by 8 bases, J by 3 bases, and the region joining them spans 11 bases. CDR1 and CDR2, per the germline V gene, are SGHVS and FQNEAQ. Turning to this clone: The antigen it binds to is not known. One base away there is no much larger clone; base qualities are not given.

Library preparation used the immunoSEQ multiplex PCR assay. This immuneACCESS table, as held by TCRdb, lists in-frame sequences with V and J called but not all clones. Of the missing ones, under half trace to an unresolved V gene in checked studies; the others have no known cause. The sample table records some 130,000 clones; approximately 94% of these occur just once. Of the sample, around 1.6% is held by the ten largest clones. The chain employs TRBV7-8 and TRBJ2-1; possibly the D gene is TRBD2, per 5 matching bases. The origin of this receptor is a man in his fifties with head and neck cancer. Sequencing was performed on PBMCs. The sequenced DNA is TGTGCCAGCCTTGGAGGCGTCTACAATGAGCAGTTCTTC. Its coded protein is CASLGGVYNEQFF.